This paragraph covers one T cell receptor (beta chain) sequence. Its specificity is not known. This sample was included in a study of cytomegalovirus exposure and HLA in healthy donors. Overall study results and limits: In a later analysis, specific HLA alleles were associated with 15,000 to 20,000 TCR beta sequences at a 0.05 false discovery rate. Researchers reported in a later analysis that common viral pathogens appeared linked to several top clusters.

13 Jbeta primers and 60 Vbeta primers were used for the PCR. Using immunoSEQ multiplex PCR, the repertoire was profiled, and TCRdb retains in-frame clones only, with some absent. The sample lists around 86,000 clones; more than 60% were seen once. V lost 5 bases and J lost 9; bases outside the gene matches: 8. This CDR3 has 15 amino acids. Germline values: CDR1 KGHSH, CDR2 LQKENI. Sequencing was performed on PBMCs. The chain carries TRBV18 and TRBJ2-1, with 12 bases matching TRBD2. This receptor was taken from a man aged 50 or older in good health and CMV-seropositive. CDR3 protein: CASSSTSGSWVEQFF. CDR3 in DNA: TGTGCCAGCTCATCGACTAGCGGGAGCTGGGTTGAGCAGTTCTTC.